The 21 T cell receptor beta chains presented below share a single source sample, sequenced in a study of identical twins. TCRdb reprocessed the 5' RACE reads via MiXCR and lists one record per CDR3 protein. The sample shows a few hundred thousand distinct CDR3 sequences, about 12% of them seen only once. This sample also appeared in a second study, on yellow fever vaccine responses in identical twins.

The sample consisted of CD8+ T cells sorted from blood. The origin of the receptors is a woman between 18 and 30 years old in good health.

The chain employs TRBV2 and TRBJ2-2; the match to TRBD2 covers 12 bases. This CDR3 is built from 18 residues. Germline assignment: CDR1 SNHLY and CDR2 FYNNEI. Trimming took 6 bases from V and 3 from J; bases not matched to a gene: 11. The CDR3 nucleotides are TGTGCCAGCAGGGGCCCCCTACTAGCGGGAGGACACACCGGGGAGCTGTTTTTT. This gives the protein CASRGPLLAGGHTGELFF.

This clonotype was seen at least ten times. This CDR3 reads CASSLLGGGWQPQHF. CDR3 nucleotide sequence: TGTGCCAGCAGTTTATTAGGGGGCGGATGGCAGCCCCAGCATTTT. This chain uses TRBV27 with TRBJ1-5; 7 bases agree with TRBD1. Germline lookup yields CDR1 MNHEY and CDR2 SMNVEV (reference sequence). CDR3 size: 15 residues. J was trimmed by 7 bases and V by 1 base; bases with no gene match: 7.

This clonotype showed up many times. The V and J genes are TRBV3-1 and TRBJ1-1; D is unresolved. The CDR3 is 16 amino acids. The V end lost 6 bases, the J end lost 0 bases, and 17 bases lay between the germline ends. From germline, CDR1 is LGHDT and CDR2 YNNKEL (reference sequence). CDR3 DNA sequence: TGTGCCAGCAGTCCCGGTAGGGTCTTCATGAACACTGAAGCTTTCTTT. Its translation: CASSPGRVFMNTEAFF.

The chain couples TRBV9 to TRBJ2-3, with no clear D. CDR1 and CDR2 (germline): SGDLS, YYNGEE. This CDR3 contains 15 residues. The V end lost 3 bases, the J end lost 0 bases, and 11 bases lay between the germline ends. CDR3 nucleotides: TGTGCCAGCAGCGAGCGAAAGGCTAGCACAGATACGCAGTATTTT. This codes for CASSERKASTDTQYF.

This clonotype showed up just a few times. The chain has TRBV6-1 and TRBJ2-7; D not resolved. CDR3 size: 15 residues. Trimming removed 6 bases at V and 5 bases at J, with 20 bases between. Germline V gene sequence: CDR1 MNHNS, CDR2 SASEGT. CDR3 sequence reads: CASRVSSRFWDEQYV. The DNA of the CDR3 is TGTGCCAGCAGGGTGAGCAGCAGGTTCTGGGACGAGCAGTACGTC.

This chain links TRBV28 with TRBJ2-5; D tentatively reads TRBD1 or TRBD2 (5 bases each). The germline V gene has CDR1 MDHEN and CDR2 SYDVKM. V lost 7 bases, J lost 5 bases, and 20 bases lay in between. The CDR3 covers 15 residues. CDR3 sequence reads: CASTPGTDLRETQYF. Here the CDR3 DNA reads TGTGCCAGCACCCCGGGGACGGACCTCAGGGAGACCCAGTACTTC.

Only a few counts were recorded for this clonotype. The chain has TRBV6-5 and TRBJ2-1; 9 bases align to TRBD2. With V trimmed by 2 bases and J by 4 bases, 3 bases remained unmatched. This CDR3 contains 15 residues. The germline V gene encodes CDR1 MNHEY and CDR2 SVGAGI. The CDR3 is CASSYTSGSYNEQFF. In nucleotides, the CDR3 is TGTGCCAGCAGTTACACTAGCGGGTCTTACAATGAGCAGTTCTTC.

This clonotype showed up just a few times. The chain employs TRBV28 and TRBJ2-7; D gene unclear. CDR1 is MDHEN and CDR2 is SYDVKM in the germline V gene. The CDR3 covers 16 residues. V lost 2 bases and J lost 2, with 16 bases in between. The DNA for the CDR3 is TGTGCCAGCAGTTTACAGGTAGGCCGGGCCCCCTACGAGCAGTACGTC. Translated: CASSLQVGRAPYEQYV.

V usage is TRBV12-3 or TRBV12-4 and J usage is TRBJ2-1; D gene ambiguous. Trimming pared 1 base from V and 10 bases from J, leaving 8 bases between. The CDR3 spans 12 residues. The CDR3 spells CASSLGQSEQFF. As DNA, the CDR3 is TGTGCCAGCAGTTTAGGACAAAGCGAGCAGTTCTTC.

This clonotype was seen many times. The chain links TRBV10-2 to TRBJ2-1; D is ambiguous. Germline V gene data show CDR1 as WSHSY and CDR2 as SAAADI. The CDR3 sequence is 13 residues long. The V gene lost 1 base and the J gene lost 6 bases, with 7 bases spanning the gap. The CDR3 DNA sequence: TGCGCCAGCAGTGAGTTGGGTAGCAATGAGCAGTTCTTC. Its translation: CASSELGSNEQFF.

This clonotype was seen only a few times. This sequence joins TRBV4-1 and TRBJ1-5; D is unclear. The V gene's germline CDR1 is MGHRA and CDR2 YSYEKL. Trimming stripped 2 bases from V and 1 base from J, with 6 bases between. CDR3 size: 14 residues. CDR3 protein: CASSQMGSNQPQHF. CDR3 DNA: TGCGCCAGCAGCCAAATGGGGAGCAATCAGCCCCAGCATTTT.

A few counts support this clonotype. The CDR3 is CASSAQSTQYF. DNA for the CDR3: TGTGCCAGCAGTGCCCAGTCTACGCAGTATTTT. The rearrangement links TRBV27 to TRBJ2-3, with D uncertain. CDR1 MNHEY and CDR2 SMNVEV come from the germline V gene (reference sequence). V lost 5 bases to trimming and J lost 8 bases, with 8 bases between them. The CDR3 loop spans 11 amino acids.

This clonotype appeared many times. The chain recombines TRBV5-1 with TRBJ1-2; 7 nucleotides align to TRBD1. The V gene end was trimmed by 7 bases and the J gene end by 6 bases; junction bases not matched to a gene: 9. The CDR3 covers 13 residues. Germline V lookup: CDR1 SGHRS, CDR2 YFSETQ. CDR3 sequence: CASRTGPFNGYTF. In DNA form, the CDR3 reads TGCGCCAGCCGGACAGGCCCCTTTAATGGCTACACCTTC.

This clonotype was detected a few times. The CDR3 reads CSVWSGSNSETQYF. The CDR3 bases are TGCAGCGTTTGGTCGGGCTCCAACTCGGAGACCCAGTACTTC. The rearrangement uses TRBV29-1 and TRBJ2-5; D gene ambiguous. Germline lookup yields CDR1 SQVTM and CDR2 ANQGSEA. This CDR3 has 14 amino acids. Trimming shortened V by 5 bases and J by 5 bases, and 18 bases separated the two germline ends.

The sample holds a few counts of this clonotype. J is TRBJ2-2 and V is TRBV2; D is undetermined. In germline, CDR1 is SNHLY, CDR2 FYNNEI. V lost 7 bases and J 1 base, leaving 10 bases between the germline ends. This CDR3 comprises 14 residues. DNA of the CDR3: TGTGCCAGCACGGCAGTCCAGAACACCGGGGAGCTGTTTTTT. Amino acid sequence: CASTAVQNTGELFF.

This clonotype was recorded at least ten times. The chain couples TRBV7-2 to TRBJ2-3; 14 nucleotides align to TRBD2. This CDR3 comprises 15 residues. The trim removed 3 bases at V and 4 bases at J, leaving 0 bases unmatched. The germline gives CDR1 SGHTA, CDR2 FQGNSA. The CDR3 protein is CASSLTSGRADTQYF. CDR3 nucleotides: TGTGCCAGCAGCTTGACTAGCGGGAGGGCAGATACGCAGTATTTT.

The sample holds a few counts of this clonotype. The chain joins TRBV5-1 to TRBJ2-1; tentatively, D is TRBD1 (5 bases). The germline CDR1 and CDR2 sequences are SGHRS and YFSETQ. The V end lost 2 bases, the J end lost 0 bases, and 15 bases lay between the germline ends. The CDR3 contains 17 residues. This CDR3 is CASSLTHDRYSYNEQFF. The CDR3 DNA is TGCGCCAGCAGCTTAACTCATGACAGATACTCCTACAATGAGCAGTTCTTC.

J is TRBJ2-7 and V is TRBV7-8; no clear D. The CDR3 extends over 11 amino acids. Germline V CDR1 and CDR2: SGHVS, FQNEAQ. Trimming shortened V by 5 bases and J by 7 bases, and 9 bases separated the two germline ends. The CDR3 loop reads CASSEGREQYV. The CDR3, as DNA: TGTGCCAGCAGCGAAGGACGGGAGCAGTACGTC.

This clonotype appeared many times. The chain links TRBV7-9 to TRBJ2-1; tentatively, D is TRBD2 (6 bases). Per the germline V gene, CDR1 is SEHNR and CDR2 is FQNEAQ (reference sequence). Trimming stripped 3 bases from V and 7 bases from J, with 16 bases between. This CDR3 spans 15 amino acids. CDR3 sequence: CASSLDYRVFNEQFF. For the CDR3, the DNA is TGTGCCAGCAGCTTGGACTACCGGGTGTTTAATGAGCAGTTCTTC.

This clonotype was picked up a small number of times. This chain links TRBV29-1 with TRBJ2-1; 8 bases agree with TRBD2. Per germline, CDR1 SQVTM and CDR2 ANQGSEA. The CDR3 extends over 14 amino acids. J gave up 5 bases and V 1 base, and 4 bases lay outside the gene matches. CDR3 in amino acids: CSVEGSGANNEQFF. The CDR3 DNA follows: TGCAGCGTTGAAGGTAGCGGGGCTAACAATGAGCAGTTCTTC.

Many counts were recorded for this clonotype. The chain links TRBV12-3 or TRBV12-4 to TRBJ1-1; D remains unclear. V lost 1 base and J 3 bases, leaving 9 bases between the germline ends. The CDR3 is made up of 14 amino acids. DNA for the CDR3: TGTGCCAGCAGTTTAGGATCTAGGGACACTGAAGCTTTCTTT. It encodes CASSLGSRDTEAFF.